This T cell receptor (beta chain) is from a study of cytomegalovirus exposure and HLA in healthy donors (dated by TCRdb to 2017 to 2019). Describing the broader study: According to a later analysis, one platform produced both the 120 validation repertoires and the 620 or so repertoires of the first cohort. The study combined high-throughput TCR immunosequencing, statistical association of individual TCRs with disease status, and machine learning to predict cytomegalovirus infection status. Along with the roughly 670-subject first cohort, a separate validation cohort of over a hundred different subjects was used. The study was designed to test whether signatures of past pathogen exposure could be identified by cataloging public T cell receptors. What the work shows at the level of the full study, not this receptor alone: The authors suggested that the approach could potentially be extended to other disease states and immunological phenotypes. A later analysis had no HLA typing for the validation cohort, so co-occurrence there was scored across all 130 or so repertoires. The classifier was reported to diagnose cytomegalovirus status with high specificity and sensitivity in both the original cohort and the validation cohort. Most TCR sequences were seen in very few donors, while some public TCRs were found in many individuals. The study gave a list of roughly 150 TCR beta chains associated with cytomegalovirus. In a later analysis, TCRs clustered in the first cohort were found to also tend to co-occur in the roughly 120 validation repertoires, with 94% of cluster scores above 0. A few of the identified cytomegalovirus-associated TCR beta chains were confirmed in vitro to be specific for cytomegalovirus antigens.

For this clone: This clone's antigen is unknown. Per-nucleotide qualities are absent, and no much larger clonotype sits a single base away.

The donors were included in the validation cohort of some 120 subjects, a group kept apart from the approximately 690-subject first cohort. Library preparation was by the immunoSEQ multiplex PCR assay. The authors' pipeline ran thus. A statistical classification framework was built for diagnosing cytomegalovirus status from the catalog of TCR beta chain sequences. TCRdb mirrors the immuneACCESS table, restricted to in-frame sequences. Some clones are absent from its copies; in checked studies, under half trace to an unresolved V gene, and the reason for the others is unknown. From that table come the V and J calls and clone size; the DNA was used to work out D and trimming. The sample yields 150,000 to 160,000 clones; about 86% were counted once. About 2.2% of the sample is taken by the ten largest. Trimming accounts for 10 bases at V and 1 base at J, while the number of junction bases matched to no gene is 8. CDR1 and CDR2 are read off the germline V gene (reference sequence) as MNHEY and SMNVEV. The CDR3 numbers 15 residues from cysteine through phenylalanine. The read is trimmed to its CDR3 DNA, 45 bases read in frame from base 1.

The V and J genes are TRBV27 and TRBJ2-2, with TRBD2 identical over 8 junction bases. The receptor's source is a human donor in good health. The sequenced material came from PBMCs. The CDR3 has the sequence CATGGGHKNTGELFF. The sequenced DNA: TGTGCCACGGGAGGGGGACACAAGAACACCGGGGAGCTGTTTTTT.